Presented here are 14 T cell receptor beta chains from one specimen sequenced in a study of CXCR3-negative and CXCR3-positive naive CD8 T cells. These receptors' targets are unknown. The libraries of TRB cDNA were constructed through 5' RACE using UMI labels. TCRdb reanalyzed the 5' RACE reads, giving one entry per CDR3 protein sequence and no DNA. Its table records 85,000 to 120,000 distinct CDR3 sequences. Overall study findings and caveats: Naive cells positive for CXCR3 carried more hydrophobic TRB CDR3s than CXCR3-negative ones.

Sample: naive CXCR3+ CD8+ T cells from blood. Subset noted: CD45RO-CCR7+CD27+CD95- naive CD8+ T cells expressing CXCR3 (TNR3+). Receptors were obtained from a human donor in good health. Some clones in this sample may be carry-over from other donors' samples.

This chain joins TRBV14 and TRBJ1-2; TCRdb returns TRBD1, unconfirmable since there is no DNA. The CDR3 has 16 residues. Germline CDR1 reads SGHDN; CDR2 reads FVKESK. CDR3: CASSQDARTGGYGYTF.

The rearrangement links TRBV5-1 to TRBJ2-1; with no DNA, the TCRdb D assignment of TRBD2 cannot be verified. Germline V gives CDR1 SGHRS, CDR2 YFSETQ. The CDR3 loop spans 17 amino acids. CDR3 sequence: CASSLAIAGGPRFEQFF. Together with reference TRBV5-1 and TRBJ2-1, the CDR3 gives the full variable domain: KAGVTQTPRYLIKTRGQQVTLSCSPISGHRSVSWYQQTPGQGLQFLFEYFSETQRNKGNFPGRFSGRQFSNSRSEMNVSTLELGDSALYLCASSLAIAGGPRFEQFFGPGTRLTVL.

CDR3 region: CASRNEGSGYNEQFF. This chain uses TRBV6-4 with TRBJ2-1; checking the TCRdb D call of TRBD2 is not possible without DNA. CDR1 and CDR2 (germline): MRHNA, SNTAGT. This CDR3 has 15 residues.

The J gene is TRBJ2-2, the V gene TRBV7-3; TCRdb returns TRBD2, unconfirmable since there is no DNA. The germline CDR1 and CDR2 sequences are SGHTA and FQGTGA. This CDR3 comprises 16 residues. The CDR3: CASSRRGGRGTGELFF.

The CDR3: CASSPDTGELFF. The chain joins TRBV18 to TRBJ2-2. Germline values: CDR1 KGHSH, CDR2 LQKENI. The length of the CDR3 is 12 residues.

This chain links TRBV7-2 with TRBJ2-7. The CDR3 length is 12 residues. CDR1 and CDR2 (germline): SGHTA, FQGNSA. The CDR3 sequence is CASSLDGDEQYF.

V usage is TRBV6-2 or TRBV6-3 and J usage is TRBJ2-7. The V gene's germline CDR1 is MNHEY and CDR2 SVGEGT. This CDR3 is built from 15 residues. CDR3 loop: CASSYPTTIGYEQYF.

The V and J genes are TRBV15 and TRBJ2-3; TCRdb's D call of TRBD1 is untestable without DNA. This CDR3 is 15 amino acids long. Germline assignment: CDR1 LNHNV and CDR2 YYDKDF (reference sequence). This chain's CDR3 is CATSRGTTHTDTQYF.

This chain links TRBV20-1 with TRBJ2-7; lacking DNA, the TRBD1 call made by TCRdb goes unchecked. From germline, CDR1 is DFQATT and CDR2 SNEGSKA (reference sequence). The CDR3 is made up of 13 amino acids. CDR3 amino acids: CSASRGDFYEQYF.

This chain joins TRBV21-1 and TRBJ1-1. TRBV21-1 corresponds to a pseudogene. This CDR3 has 17 amino acids. This CDR3 reads CASSKEELVVLNTEAFF.

The gene calls are TRBV5-1 and TRBJ2-2. This CDR3 is 15 amino acids long. Germline V gene data show CDR1 as SGHRS and CDR2 as YFSETQ. The CDR3 is CASSLGDVNTGELFF.

The rearrangement uses TRBV25-1 and TRBJ2-7; TCRdb reports TRBD1, a call that lacks DNA to check it against. The CDR3 contains 15 residues. The germline CDR1 and CDR2 sequences are MGHDK and SYGVNS. CDR3: CASSEGTGLGYEQYF.

The chain recombines TRBV7-9 with TRBJ2-5. This CDR3 is built from 12 residues. Germline V gene lookup returns CDR1 SEHNR and CDR2 FQNEAQ (reference sequence). CDR3 loop: CASSGVQETQYF. Based on the CDR3 plus reference TRBV7-9 and TRBJ2-5, the full variable domain is DTGVSQNPRHKITKRGQNVTFRCDPISEHNRLYWYRQTLGQGPEFLTYFQNEAQLEKSRLLSDRFSAERPKGSFSTLEIQRTEQGDSAMYLCASSGVQETQYFGPGTRLLVL.

The chain links TRBV5-6 to TRBJ2-7. This CDR3 comprises 13 residues. CDR1 is SGHDT and CDR2 is YYEEEE in the germline V gene. The CDR3 sequence is CASSWTTSYEQYF.